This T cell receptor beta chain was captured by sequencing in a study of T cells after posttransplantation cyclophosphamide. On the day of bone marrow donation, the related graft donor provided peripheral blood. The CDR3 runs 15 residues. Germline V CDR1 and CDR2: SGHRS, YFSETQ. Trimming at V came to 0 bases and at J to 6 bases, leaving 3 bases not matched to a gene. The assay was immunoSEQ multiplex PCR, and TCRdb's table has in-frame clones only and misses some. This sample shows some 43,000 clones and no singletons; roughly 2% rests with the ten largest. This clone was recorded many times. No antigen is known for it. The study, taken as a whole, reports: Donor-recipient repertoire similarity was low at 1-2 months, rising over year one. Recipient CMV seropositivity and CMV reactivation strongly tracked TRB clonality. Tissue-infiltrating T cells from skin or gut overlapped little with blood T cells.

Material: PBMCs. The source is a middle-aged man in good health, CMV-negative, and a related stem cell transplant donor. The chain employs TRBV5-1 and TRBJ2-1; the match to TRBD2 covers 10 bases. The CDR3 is CASSLVPSGSNEQFF. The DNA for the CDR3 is TGCGCCAGCAGCTTGGTTCCTAGCGGGAGCAATGAGCAGTTCTTC.